Sequencing of this TCR beta chain was carried out in a study of blood T cell repertoires in COVID-19. In the study overall: Samples taken during acute and convalescent COVID-19 were collected in the United States, Italy and Spain. Sample material is recorded as cDNA or gDNA derived from T cells, B-cell-depleted T cells, or PBMCs.

Per the original data handling: Amplified reference gene primers provided the basis for estimating nucleated cell counts. Repertoires were generated with immunoSEQ multiplex PCR, while TCRdb's copy carries only in-frame clones and drops some. D and trimming come from the DNA, and the V and J calls and clone size come from that table. This table holds 13,000 to 15,000 clones, 70% to 90% found once. The CDR3 contains 16 residues. Germline CDR1 reads SEHNR; CDR2 reads FQNEAQ (reference sequence). The V and J ends lost 1 base and 0 bases, in that order; junction bases with no gene match: 3. The chain links TRBV7-9 to TRBJ2-1; 7 nucleotides align to TRBD2. This TCR was sampled from a man aged 40-49 years with active or convalescent COVID-19. The sequenced sample consisted of peripheral blood. The CDR3 reads CASSLVGGTSYNEQFF. The CDR3 DNA reads TGTGCCAGCAGCTTAGTGGGGGGGACCTCCTACAATGAGCAGTTCTTC. The entire variable domain, with the rest obtained from reference TRBV7-9 and TRBJ2-1, is as follows: DTGVSQNPRHKITKRGQNVTFRCDPISEHNRLYWYRQTLGQGPEFLTYFQNEAQLEKSRLLSDRFSAERPKGSFSTLEIQRTEQGDSAMYLCASSLVGGTSYNEQFFGPGTRLTVL.